This T cell receptor (beta chain) comes out of a study of T cell changes during pregnancy in multiple sclerosis. Unmatched junction bases numbered 5, after V lost 0 bases and J lost 8 bases. The CDR3 spans 15 residues. CDR1 and CDR2 (germline): SGHRS, YFSETQ. Only in-frame clones appear in the TCRdb table, and some are missing; sequencing was by immunoSEQ multiplex PCR. The table includes tens of thousands of clones, around 85% detected once. V usage is TRBV5-1 and J usage is TRBJ1-6, with 7 bases that match TRBD1. This receptor was taken from a female donor with multiple sclerosis, enrolled in a pregnancy study. The sample consisted of CD4+ T cells from peripheral blood mononuclear cells, taken in the third trimester of pregnancy. The CDR3 is CASSLEGRGDSPLHF. The CDR3 bases are TGCGCCAGCAGCTTGGAGGGCAGGGGGGATTCACCCCTCCACTTT. Supplemented by reference TRBV5-1 and TRBJ1-6, the full variable domain reads KAGVTQTPRYLIKTRGQQVTLSCSPISGHRSVSWYQQTPGQGLQFLFEYFSETQRNKGNFPGRFSGRQFSNSRSEMNVSTLELGDSALYLCASSLEGRGDSPLHFGNGTRLTVT.